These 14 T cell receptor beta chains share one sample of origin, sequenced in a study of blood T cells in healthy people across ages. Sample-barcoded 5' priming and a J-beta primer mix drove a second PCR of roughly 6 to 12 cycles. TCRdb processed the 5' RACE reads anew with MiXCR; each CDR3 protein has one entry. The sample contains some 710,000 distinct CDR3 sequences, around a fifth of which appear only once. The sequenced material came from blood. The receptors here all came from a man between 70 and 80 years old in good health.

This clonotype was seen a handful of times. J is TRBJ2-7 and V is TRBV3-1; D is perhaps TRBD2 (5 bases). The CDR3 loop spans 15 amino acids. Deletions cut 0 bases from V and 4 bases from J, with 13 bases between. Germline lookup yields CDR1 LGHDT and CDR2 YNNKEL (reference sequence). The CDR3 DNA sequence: TGTGCCAGCAGCCAAGATCGGTCGGGGATATACGAGCAGTACTTC. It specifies CASSQDRSGIYEQYF.

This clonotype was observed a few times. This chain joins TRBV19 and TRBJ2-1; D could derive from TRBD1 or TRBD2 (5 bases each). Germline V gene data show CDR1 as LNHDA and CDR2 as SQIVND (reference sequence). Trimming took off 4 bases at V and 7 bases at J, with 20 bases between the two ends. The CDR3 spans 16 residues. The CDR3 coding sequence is TGTGCCAGTAGTACCAAATCGGCGGGCTGGGGGAATGAGCAGTTCTTC. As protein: CASSTKSAGWGNEQFF.

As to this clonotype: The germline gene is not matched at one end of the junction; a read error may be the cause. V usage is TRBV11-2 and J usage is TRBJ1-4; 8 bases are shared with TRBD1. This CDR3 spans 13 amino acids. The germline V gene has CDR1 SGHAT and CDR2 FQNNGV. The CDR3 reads CTSRTGPNEKLFF. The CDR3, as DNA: TGTACCAGCCGGACAGGGCCCAATGAAAAACTGTTTTTT.

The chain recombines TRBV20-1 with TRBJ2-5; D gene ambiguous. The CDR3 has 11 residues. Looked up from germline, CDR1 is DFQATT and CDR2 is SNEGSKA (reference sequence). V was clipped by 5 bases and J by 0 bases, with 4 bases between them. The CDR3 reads CSALYQETQYF. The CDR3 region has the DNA TGCAGTGCTTTGTACCAAGAGACCCAGTACTTC.

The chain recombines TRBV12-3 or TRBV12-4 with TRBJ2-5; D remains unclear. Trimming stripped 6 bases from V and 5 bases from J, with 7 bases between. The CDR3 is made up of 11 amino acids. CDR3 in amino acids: CASRIGETQYF. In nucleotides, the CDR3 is TGTGCCAGCAGAATAGGGGAGACCCAGTACTTC.

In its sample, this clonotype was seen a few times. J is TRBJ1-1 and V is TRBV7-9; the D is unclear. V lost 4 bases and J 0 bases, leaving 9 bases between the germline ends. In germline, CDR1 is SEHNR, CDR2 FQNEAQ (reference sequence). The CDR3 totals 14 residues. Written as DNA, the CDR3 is TGTGCCAGCAGCTCGGGGAGTGTGAACACTGAAGCTTTCTTT. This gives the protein CASSSGSVNTEAFF. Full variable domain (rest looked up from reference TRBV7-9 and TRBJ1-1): DTGVSQNPRHKITKRGQNVTFRCDPISEHNRLYWYRQTLGQGPEFLTYFQNEAQLEKSRLLSDRFSAERPKGSFSTLEIQRTEQGDSAMYLCASSSGSVNTEAFFGQGTRLTVV.

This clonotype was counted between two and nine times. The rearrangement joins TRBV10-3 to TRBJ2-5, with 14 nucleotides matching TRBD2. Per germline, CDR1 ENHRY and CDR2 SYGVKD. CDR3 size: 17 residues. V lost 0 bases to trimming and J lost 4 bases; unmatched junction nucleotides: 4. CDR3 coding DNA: TGTGCCATCAGTGAGTCGACTAGCGGGAGGGCCGGAGAGACCCAGTACTTC. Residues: CAISESTSGRAGETQYF.

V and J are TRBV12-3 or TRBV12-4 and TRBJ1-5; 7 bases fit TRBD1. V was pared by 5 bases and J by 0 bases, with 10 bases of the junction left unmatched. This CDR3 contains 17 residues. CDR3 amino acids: CASSLKGTVYSNQPQHF. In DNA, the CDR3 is TGTGCCAGCAGTCTCAAAGGGACAGTCTATAGCAATCAGCCCCAGCATTTT.

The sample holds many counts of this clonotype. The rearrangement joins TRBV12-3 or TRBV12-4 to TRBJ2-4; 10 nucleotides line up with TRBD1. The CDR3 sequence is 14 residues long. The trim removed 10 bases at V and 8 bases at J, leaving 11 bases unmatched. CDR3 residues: CATSLGDRGDIQYF. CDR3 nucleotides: TGTGCCACCTCCCTAGGGGACAGGGGTGACATTCAGTACTTC.

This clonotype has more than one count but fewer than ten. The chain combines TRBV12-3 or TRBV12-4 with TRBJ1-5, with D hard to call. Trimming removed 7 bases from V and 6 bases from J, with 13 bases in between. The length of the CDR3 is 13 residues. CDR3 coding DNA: TGTGCCAGCACGCGGATCCGGGGTCAGCCCCAGCATTTT. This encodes CASTRIRGQPQHF.

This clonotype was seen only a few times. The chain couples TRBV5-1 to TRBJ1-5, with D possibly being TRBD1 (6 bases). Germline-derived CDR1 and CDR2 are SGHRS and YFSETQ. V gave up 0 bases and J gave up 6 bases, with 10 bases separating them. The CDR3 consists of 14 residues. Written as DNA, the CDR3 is TGCGCCAGCAGCTTGGCAGGGGAGGCTCAGCCCCAGCATTTT. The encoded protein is CASSLAGEAQPQHF.

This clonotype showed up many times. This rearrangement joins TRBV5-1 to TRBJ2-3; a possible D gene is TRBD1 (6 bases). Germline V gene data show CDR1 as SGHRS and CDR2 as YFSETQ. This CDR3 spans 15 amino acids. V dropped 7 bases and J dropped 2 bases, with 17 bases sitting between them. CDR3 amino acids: CASRRQVAPTDTQYF. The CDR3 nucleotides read TGCGCCAGCCGCCGACAGGTTGCCCCCACAGATACGCAGTATTTT.

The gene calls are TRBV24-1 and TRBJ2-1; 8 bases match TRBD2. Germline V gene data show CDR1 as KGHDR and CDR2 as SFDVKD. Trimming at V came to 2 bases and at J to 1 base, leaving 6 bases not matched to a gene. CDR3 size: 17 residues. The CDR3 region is CATSDSLAAHSYNEQFF. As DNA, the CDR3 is TGTGCCACCAGTGATTCACTAGCGGCCCATTCCTACAATGAGCAGTTCTTC.

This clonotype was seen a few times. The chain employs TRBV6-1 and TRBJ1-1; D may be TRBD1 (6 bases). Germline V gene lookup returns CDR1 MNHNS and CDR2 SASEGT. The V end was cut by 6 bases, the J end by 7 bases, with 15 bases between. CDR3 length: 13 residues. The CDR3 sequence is CASSESNRDEAFF. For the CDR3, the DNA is TGTGCCAGCAGCGAAAGCAACAGGGATGAAGCTTTCTTT.